This TCR beta chain was identified in a study of OX40 agonist ivuxolimab in advanced cancers. Whole-study context: Earlier anti-PD-1, anti-PD-L1 or anti-CTLA-4 therapy was permitted; over 35% had received some.

Repertoires were generated with immunoSEQ multiplex PCR, while TCRdb's copy carries only in-frame clones and drops some. The sample consists of 26,000 or so clones, 76% of them appearing once. This sequence originates from an adult with an advanced solid tumor such as melanoma, head and neck, liver or kidney cancer. The specimen comprised CD4+ or CD8+ T cells sorted from blood, sampled in a trial of the OX40 agonist ivuxolimab.

The CDR3 sequence is CASSAGQESPLHF. CDR3 DNA: TGTGCCAGCTCAGCGGGACAGGAATCACCCCTCCACTTT. J is TRBJ1-6 and V is TRBV18; 8 bases align to TRBD1. Trimming took 5 bases from V and 10 from J; bases not matched to a gene: 4. The CDR3 sequence is 13 residues long. The germline CDR1 and CDR2 sequences are KGHSH and LQKENI. Variable domain in full (rest from reference TRBV18 and TRBJ1-6): NAGVMQNPRHLVRRRGQEARLRCSPMKGHSHVYWYRQLPEEGLKFMVYLQKENIIDESGMPKERFSAEFPKEGPSILRIQQVVRGDSAAYFCASSAGQESPLHFGNGTRLTVT.